Included here is one T cell receptor (beta chain) sequence, with context. Its antigen remains unidentified. No base quality values were provided; no much bigger clone lies one nucleotide off. These data are taken from a study of T-cell reconstitution after alpha-beta-depleted transplantation in children (dated by TCRdb to between 2015 and 2016). About the investigation overall: Using TCR repertoire profiling, the study followed T-cell immune reconstitution in a quantitative way in children after TCRalphabeta/CD19-depleted allogeneic hematopoietic cell transplantation.

According to the germline V gene, CDR1 reads SGHRS and CDR2 reads YFSETQ. Its CDR3 holds 14 amino acids, cysteine through phenylalanine. The sequence is cut down to CDR3 DNA, 42 bases in frame from base 1. Relative to germline, V is 0 bases shorter and J is 5 bases shorter, with 9 bases between their ends. The protocol used for the library was PCR. TCRdb lists the instrument as Illumina HiSeq 2500. Molecular barcoding was employed in the preparation of TCR libraries, with unique molecular identifiers being used to normalize TCRbeta repertoire quantification. Using fastp at Q25 and MiXCR, TCRdb reprocessed the public reads and kept productive beta chains. All rows with the same CDR3 protein become a single entry with the most common DNA and genes. A total of 360,000 or so distinct CDR3 sequences appear in this sample, approximately 20% of them only once. The ten largest make up approximately 3.9% of the sample.

The receptor's source is a human donor who donated a stem cell graft to a child with acute myeloid leukemia. The input for sequencing was PBMCs from the stem cell graft donor, taken from the stem cell graft. The chain was built from TRBV5-1 and TRBJ2-1; the D gene is perhaps TRBD1, on 5 matching bases. The CDR3 protein: CASSLAIGDNEQFF. The DNA sequence is as follows: TGCGCCAGCAGCTTGGCTATAGGGGACAATGAGCAGTTCTTC.